The clone carrying this TCR beta chain was counted many times. TCRdb re-called the 5' RACE reads with MiXCR, one entry per CDR3 protein. The sample lists 70,000 to 95,000 distinct CDR3 sequences, around 15% occurring once. The CDR3 is 17 amino acids. Trimming removed 1 base from V and 3 bases from J, with 13 bases in between. The germline gives CDR1 LGHDT, CDR2 YNNKEL (reference sequence). This specimen belongs to a study of early T cells in non-severe SARS-CoV-2 infection. Turning to the study itself: Whole-blood bulk RNA, unsorted, was sequenced, and chains were unpaired.

The source material was whole blood. This TCR came from an adult who was a healthcare worker with PCR-confirmed SARS-CoV-2 infection or an uninfected control (not recorded which). The chain uses TRBV3-1 and TRBJ2-6; D not resolved. The CDR3 protein is CASSQVTTYVGANVLTF. The CDR3 nucleotides are TGTGCCAGCAGCCAAGTCACGACCTACGTTGGGGCCAACGTCCTGACTTTC. Full variable domain (remainder filled in from reference TRBV3-1 and TRBJ2-6): DTAVSQTPKYLVTQMGNDKSIKCEQNLGHDTMYWYKQDSKKFLKIMFSYNNKELIINETVPNRFSPKSPDKAHLNLHINSLELGDSAVYFCASSQVTTYVGANVLTFGAGSRLTVL.